The 20 T cell receptor beta chains presented below share a single source sample, sequenced in a study of blood T cell repertoires in COVID-19. TCRdb's table, derived via immunoSEQ multiplex PCR, lists solely in-frame clones and lacks some. Of roughly 200,000 clones in the sample, roughly 86% were seen once. Sequenced input: peripheral blood. The origin of the receptors is a woman in her fifties or sixties with COVID-19, enrolled during active disease.

This chain links TRBV10-3 with TRBJ2-5; the match to TRBD1 covers 10 bases. There are 16 residues in the CDR3. J lost 2 bases, V lost 5 bases, and 8 bases had no gene match. Germline CDR1 reads ENHRY; CDR2 reads SYGVKD. In DNA form, the CDR3 reads TGTGCCATCAGTAGGGGACAGGGGCCGGCGCAAGAGACCCAGTACTTC. This encodes CAISRGQGPAQETQYF.

This chain uses TRBV18 with TRBJ2-1; D not certain. Germline values: CDR1 KGHSH, CDR2 LQKENI. The V and J ends lost 3 bases and 6 bases respectively, with 15 bases between them. This CDR3 is 15 amino acids long. The CDR3 spells CASSPSSSSPNEQFF. In nucleotides, the CDR3 is TGTGCCAGCTCACCCTCTTCGTCTAGTCCCAATGAGCAGTTCTTC.

This clone was seen ten or more times. The chain links TRBV2 to TRBJ2-2, with no clear D. The CDR3 has 16 amino acids. Per the germline V gene, CDR1 is SNHLY and CDR2 is FYNNEI. V was clipped by 1 base and J by 4 bases, with 13 bases between them. The CDR3 region is CASSEVRPIGTGELFF. CDR3 DNA sequence: TGTGCCAGCAGTGAAGTTCGCCCTATCGGCACCGGGGAGCTGTTTTTT. Full variable domain (missing parts from reference TRBV2 and TRBJ2-2): EPEVTQTPSHQVTQMGQEVILRCVPISNHLYFYWYRQILGQKVEFLVSFYNNEISEKSEIFDDQFSVERPDGSNFTLKIRSTKLEDSAMYFCASSEVRPIGTGELFFGEGSRLTVL.

Here the CDR3 reads CASSLSGGTYDEQFF. CDR3 DNA sequence: TGTGCCAGCAGCTTGAGCGGGGGGACGTATGATGAGCAGTTCTTC. The chain employs TRBV7-3 and TRBJ2-1, with 9 bases aligning to TRBD2. CDR3 length equals 15 residues. V lost 3 bases and J lost 8; bases outside the gene matches: 8. CDR1 SGHTA and CDR2 FQGTGA come from the germline V gene. The variable domain in full, with the rest retrieved from reference TRBV7-3 and TRBJ2-1, is GAGVSQTPSNKVTEKGKYVELRCDPISGHTALYWYRQSLGQGPEFLIYFQGTGAADDSGLPNDRFFAVRPEGSVSTLKIQRTERGDSAVYLCASSLSGGTYDEQFFGPGTRLTVL.

The rearrangement joins TRBV19 to TRBJ2-7; tentatively, D is TRBD1 (6 bases). The ends were cut back, 5 bases at V and 8 bases at J, with 22 bases in the middle. This CDR3 is built from 15 residues. Germline V CDR1 and CDR2: LNHDA, SQIVND (reference sequence). The CDR3 sequence is CASSSPGRGATKQYF. The CDR3 DNA is TGTGCCAGTAGTTCGCCAGGCAGGGGAGCCACTAAGCAGTACTTC.

This clone was detected only once. The chain combines TRBV7-2 with TRBJ1-1, with D uncertain. V dropped 1 base and J dropped 8 bases, with 20 bases sitting between them. Looked up from germline, CDR1 is SGHTA and CDR2 is FQGNSA. The CDR3 is made up of 16 amino acids. In DNA, the CDR3 is TGTGCCAGCAGCTTAGTGACCCTCGGAGGGTTGGGCGAAGCTTTCTTT. Encoded protein: CASSLVTLGGLGEAFF. Combining the CDR3 with reference TRBV7-2 and TRBJ1-1 gives the whole variable domain GAGVSQSPSNKVTEKGKDVELRCDPISGHTALYWYRQSLGQGLEFLIYFQGNSAPDKSGLPSDRFSAERTGGSVSTLTIQRTQQEDSAVYLCASSLVTLGGLGEAFFGQGTRLTVV.

This chain uses TRBV12-3 or TRBV12-4 with TRBJ1-1; no reliable D call. V was clipped by 6 bases and J by 4 bases, with 9 bases between them. The CDR3 is 12 amino acids. The CDR3 nucleotides are TGTGCCAGCAGCCTAGTTAGCACTGAAGCTTTCTTT. Its translation: CASSLVSTEAFF.

V gene TRBV9 combines with J gene TRBJ2-2; TRBD2 matches at 7 bases. The V gene end was trimmed by 0 bases and the J gene end by 5 bases; junction bases not matched to a gene: 4. The germline gives CDR1 SGDLS, CDR2 YYNGEE. This CDR3 is built from 15 residues. Here the CDR3 DNA reads TGTGCCAGCAGCGTAGAAAGCGGGGTTACCGGGGAGCTGTTTTTT. As protein: CASSVESGVTGELFF.

The rearrangement joins TRBV9 to TRBJ2-7; possible D gene TRBD2, 5 bases. This CDR3 is 13 amino acids long. V was trimmed by 0 bases and J by 11 bases, leaving 15 bases between them. Germline assignment: CDR1 SGDLS and CDR2 YYNGEE. In DNA form, the CDR3 reads TGTGCCAGCAGCGTAGCTACTGCGGGCCCCGAGTACTTC. Translated: CASSVATAGPEYF.

The chain joins TRBV4-3 to TRBJ2-1, with D possibly matching TRBD1 (5 bases). Deletions cut 0 bases from V and 4 bases from J, with 10 bases between. The germline V gene has CDR1 LGHNA and CDR2 YSLEER. This CDR3 contains 15 residues. As DNA, the CDR3 is TGCGCCAGCAGCCAAGACCGACAGACTTACAATGAGCAGTTCTTC. Translation gives CASSQDRQTYNEQFF.

The J gene is TRBJ1-1, the V gene TRBV10-3, with D unclear. V lost 2 bases and J lost 1, with 5 bases in between. CDR3 size: 13 residues. Per germline, CDR1 ENHRY and CDR2 SYGVKD. DNA of the CDR3: TGTGCCATCAGTGAGGGGCCGAACACTGAAGCTTTCTTT. It codes for CAISEGPNTEAFF.

CDR3 amino acids: CASGGRTGGPYEQYF. The CDR3 DNA follows: TGTGCCAGCGGAGGGCGGACGGGGGGGCCCTACGAGCAGTACTTC. This chain uses TRBV2 with TRBJ2-7, with 8 bases identical to TRBD2. The germline V gene has CDR1 SNHLY and CDR2 FYNNEI. There are 15 residues in the CDR3. The J segment lost 2 bases and the V segment lost 8 bases, leaving 11 bases of the junction unmatched.

The rearrangement uses TRBV11-2 and TRBJ2-1; D perhaps matches TRBD1 (6 bases). Trimming stripped 3 bases from V and 6 bases from J, with 15 bases between. The CDR3 spans 15 residues. Per the germline V gene, CDR1 is SGHAT and CDR2 is FQNNGV. Here the CDR3 DNA reads TGTGCCAGCAGCTTTCGAACAGGGACATTCAATGAGCAGTTCTTC. Its protein product is CASSFRTGTFNEQFF.

The V call is TRBV29-1, the J call TRBJ2-7; possible D gene TRBD1, 6 bases. This CDR3 spans 14 amino acids. Deletions cut 1 base from V and 3 bases from J, with 13 bases between. Per the germline V gene, CDR1 is SQVTM and CDR2 is ANQGSEA. CDR3 amino acids: CSVEVRGHLYEQYF. The CDR3 region has the DNA TGCAGCGTTGAAGTCCGGGGACACCTCTACGAGCAGTACTTC.

The rearrangement links TRBV5-1 to TRBJ2-7; the match to TRBD1 covers 9 bases. Germline-derived CDR1 and CDR2 are SGHRS and YFSETQ. The CDR3 spans 15 residues. V trimming: 0 bases; J trimming: 0 bases; junction bases outside the gene matches: 1. DNA of the CDR3: TGCGCCAGCAGCTTGGGGGACAGGGTCTCCTACGAGCAGTACTTC. Translation gives CASSLGDRVSYEQYF.

V is TRBV19 and J is TRBJ1-4, with no clear D. Trimming left V 7 bases short and J 0 bases short, with 9 bases between. The germline CDR1 and CDR2 sequences are LNHDA and SQIVND (reference sequence). The CDR3 is 14 amino acids. CDR3 sequence: CASKNGATNEKLFF. In DNA form, the CDR3 reads TGTGCCAGTAAAAACGGGGCAACTAATGAAAAACTGTTTTTT.

The J gene is TRBJ1-3, the V gene TRBV10-3; 7 bases fit TRBD1. The CDR3 sequence is 14 residues long. CDR1 is ENHRY, CDR2 SYGVKD, per germline. The junction had 4 bases not matched to a gene; V was cut back by 6 bases and J by 2 bases. The CDR3 sequence: CAIRNGTAGNTIYF. In nucleotides, the CDR3 is TGTGCCATCAGAAACGGGACAGCTGGAAACACCATATATTTT.

The chain has TRBV19 and TRBJ2-2; maybe TRBD2 (5 bases). From germline, CDR1 is LNHDA and CDR2 SQIVND (reference sequence). The CDR3 is 13 amino acids. The V and J ends lost 10 bases and 4 bases respectively, with 13 bases between them. The DNA for the CDR3 is TGTGCCACCTCCCCTAGCCCCACCGGGGAGCTGTTTTTT. It yields the protein CATSPSPTGELFF.

The rearrangement links TRBV7-9 to TRBJ2-2; no reliable D call. V lost 3 bases and J lost 0, with 2 bases in between. CDR1 SEHNR and CDR2 FQNEAQ come from the germline V gene (reference sequence). CDR3 length equals 13 residues. This CDR3 is CASSFTNTGELFF. As DNA, the CDR3 is TGTGCCAGCAGCTTCACGAACACCGGGGAGCTGTTTTTT. The variable domain in full, completed from reference TRBV7-9 and TRBJ2-2, reads DTGVSQNPRHKITKRGQNVTFRCDPISEHNRLYWYRQTLGQGPEFLTYFQNEAQLEKSRLLSDRFSAERPKGSFSTLEIQRTEQGDSAMYLCASSFTNTGELFFGEGSRLTVL.

This chain joins TRBV5-1 and TRBJ1-3, with 8 bases that match TRBD1. The germline CDR1 and CDR2 sequences are SGHRS and YFSETQ. This CDR3 spans 15 amino acids. V shed 3 bases and J 3 bases; nucleotides not matched to a gene: 5. The CDR3 DNA is TGCGCCAGCAGCTCCAGGGGGCAAATTGGAAACACCATATATTTT. This sequence encodes CASSSRGQIGNTIYF. Full variable domain (rest looked up from reference TRBV5-1 and TRBJ1-3): KAGVTQTPRYLIKTRGQQVTLSCSPISGHRSVSWYQQTPGQGLQFLFEYFSETQRNKGNFPGRFSGRQFSNSRSEMNVSTLELGDSALYLCASSSRGQIGNTIYFGEGSWLTVV.